These 15 T cell receptor beta chains share one sample of origin, sequenced in a study of spatial heterogeneity in lung cancer. MiXCR, applied by TCRdb to the 5' RACE reads, yields one record per CDR3 protein. The table has about 7,000 distinct CDR3 sequences, roughly 8.6% seen once. Regarding time point: sample taken at primary tumor resection. No cells were sorted before sequencing. The whole RNA sequenced was extracted from tumor, nontumor lung or frozen PBMC. The source material was PBMCs, sampled at surgery. The source is a male donor with early-stage non-small cell lung cancer.

This clonotype was recorded at least ten times. This beta chain slipped into a library made for alpha chains as a stray read, so its size is not meaningful. The rearrangement links TRBV2 to TRBJ1-1; no clear D gene. The V and J ends lost 6 bases and 5 bases respectively, with 10 bases between them. CDR3 length: 12 amino acids. From germline, CDR1 is SNHLY and CDR2 FYNNEI. CDR3 in amino acids: CASRFRGTEAFF. CDR3 nucleotide sequence: TGTGCCAGCAGATTTAGAGGGACTGAAGCTTTCTTT.

As for this clonotype: This beta chain is a stray sequence in a library constructed for alpha chains; its clone size is not meaningful. The V gene is TRBV19, the J gene TRBJ2-1; D possibly corresponds to TRBD1 (6 bases). The CDR3 extends over 16 amino acids. Germline assignment: CDR1 LNHDA and CDR2 SQIVND (reference sequence). V lost 5 bases and J lost 3, with 17 bases in between. CDR3 DNA sequence: TGTGCCAGTAGTCCGCGACAGGCCGCGGGCTACAATGAGCAGTTCTTC. As protein: CASSPRQAAGYNEQFF.

This clonotype was observed at least ten times. As an off-target read in a library built for alpha chains, this beta chain has a frequency of little significance. The chain couples TRBV4-1 to TRBJ2-6; 14 bases line up with TRBD2. The CDR3 runs 17 residues. Trimming removed 4 bases from V and 2 bases from J; junction bases left unmatched: 1. Germline-derived CDR1 and CDR2 are MGHRA and YSYEKL. Here the CDR3 reads CASSPGLAGAGANVLTF. CDR3 nucleotide sequence: TGCGCCAGCAGCCCGGGACTAGCGGGGGCTGGGGCCAACGTCCTGACTTTC.

This clonotype was recorded many times. With the library built for alpha chains, this beta chain is off target and its frequency is not meaningful. This sequence joins TRBV5-6 and TRBJ2-7; D is uncertain. Germline V gene sequence: CDR1 SGHDT, CDR2 YYEEEE. CDR3 size: 15 residues. Trimming took off 7 bases at V and 1 base at J, with 18 bases between the two ends. The CDR3 here is CASSAARHGSYEQYF. DNA for the CDR3: TGTGCCAGCTCGGCGGCCAGGCATGGTTCCTACGAGCAGTACTTC.

Many counts were recorded for this clonotype. Being off target in a library aimed at alpha chains, this beta chain has a size of little meaning. This chain links TRBV7-9 with TRBJ2-1, with TRBD2 as a possible D gene (5 bases). V dropped 5 bases and J dropped 0 bases, with 11 bases sitting between them. The CDR3 runs 15 residues. CDR1 and CDR2 (germline): SEHNR, FQNEAQ (reference sequence). The CDR3, as DNA: TGTGCCAGCAGCCCCCGGGGTAACTCCTACAATGAGCAGTTCTTC. Its protein product is CASSPRGNSYNEQFF.

Comment on this clonotype: A library made for alpha chains picked up this beta chain off target, so its size means little. DNA of the CDR3: TGCGCCAGCAGCTTTCGGACAGGGGGCACTGAAGCTTTCTTT. Translating it yields CASSFRTGGTEAFF. The chain joins TRBV5-1 to TRBJ1-1; 10 positions match TRBD1. V gave up 2 bases and J gave up 4 bases; unmatched junction bases: 2. Looked up from germline, CDR1 is SGHRS and CDR2 is YFSETQ. This CDR3 comprises 14 residues.

This clonotype showed up many times. As an off-target read in a library built for alpha chains, this beta chain has a frequency of little significance. V gene TRBV12-3 or TRBV12-4 combines with J gene TRBJ2-3; TRBD1 matches 10 bases. Trimming took 7 bases from V and 4 from J; bases not matched to a gene: 8. The CDR3 runs 15 residues. This CDR3 reads CASITDRGRADTQYF. CDR3 bases: TGTGCCAGCATTACTGACAGGGGGCGTGCAGATACGCAGTATTTT.

This clonotype has a count of ten or more. The library was built for alpha chains, so this beta chain is an off-target read and its size means little. The V call is TRBV6-5, the J call TRBJ2-1, with D tentatively TRBD1 or TRBD2 (5 bases each). CDR3 length: 13 residues. V shed 6 bases and J shed 6 bases, with 12 bases lying between them. Germline lookup yields CDR1 MNHEY and CDR2 SVGAGI. The CDR3 region is CASRYRDGNEQFF. CDR3 nucleotide sequence: TGTGCCAGCAGATACCGGGACGGCAATGAGCAGTTCTTC.

This clonotype was recorded at least ten times. This beta chain is an off-target read within a library intended for alpha chains, so its frequency means little. The V call is TRBV7-3, the J call TRBJ2-6; 7 bases match TRBD1. Germline V gives CDR1 SGHTA, CDR2 FQGTGA. The CDR3 has 16 residues. The trim removed 1 base at V and 2 bases at J, leaving 2 bases unmatched. CDR3 region: CASSLSTGAGANVLTF. In DNA, the CDR3 is TGTGCCAGCAGCTTAAGCACAGGGGCTGGGGCCAACGTCCTGACTTTC. The whole variable domain, filled in from reference TRBV7-3 and TRBJ2-6, reads GAGVSQTPSNKVTEKGKYVELRCDPISGHTALYWYRQSLGQGPEFLIYFQGTGAADDSGLPNDRFFAVRPEGSVSTLKIQRTERGDSAVYLCASSLSTGAGANVLTFGAGSRLTVL.

This clonotype showed up just a few times. Little can be read into the size of this beta chain, an off-target read in a library designed for alpha chains. This chain connects TRBV6-1 to TRBJ1-2; the D gene is possibly TRBD1 (6 bases). Trimming pared 1 base from V and 7 bases from J, leaving 16 bases between. Germline values: CDR1 MNHNS, CDR2 SASEGT. This CDR3 has 15 residues. The CDR3 DNA is TGTGCCAGCAGTGAAGATGGGGGCCCTATACTTGGCTACACCTTC. It is translated as CASSEDGGPILGYTF.

This clonotype was seen repeatedly, ten times or more. This beta chain came through as a stray read in a library set up for alpha chains, and its size says little. The V gene is TRBV24-1, the J gene TRBJ2-3; D is unclear. V gave up 3 bases and J gave up 4 bases, with 7 bases separating them. The germline gives CDR1 KGHDR, CDR2 SFDVKD. The CDR3 covers 13 residues. CDR3 loop: CATSDPSADTQYF. DNA for the CDR3: TGTGCCACCAGTGATCCTAGTGCAGATACGCAGTATTTT.

This clonotype was detected a few times. Little can be read into the size of this beta chain, an off-target read in a library designed for alpha chains. The chain recombines TRBV30 with TRBJ2-2; D not resolved. The CDR3 is made up of 12 amino acids. The ends were cut back, 0 bases at V and 8 bases at J, with 7 bases in the middle. Germline V lookup: CDR1 GTSNPN, CDR2 SVGIG (reference sequence). DNA for the CDR3: TGTGCCTGGAGTGTACATAGTGGGGAGCTGTTTTTT. The encoded protein is CAWSVHSGELFF.

Many counts were recorded for this clonotype. The size of this beta chain means little, since it is a stray read in a library made for alpha chains. The chain recombines TRBV12-3 or TRBV12-4 with TRBJ1-6; 8 nucleotides agree with TRBD1. This CDR3 has 15 amino acids. The J segment lost 10 bases and the V segment lost 3 bases, leaving 8 bases of the junction unmatched. The CDR3 DNA reads TGTGCCAGCAGTTTGGGCGGACAGGGTGGGTCACCCCTCCACTTT. This gives the protein CASSLGGQGGSPLHF.

In this sample, this clonotype turned up many times. The library was designed around alpha chains, so this beta chain is a stray read whose abundance carries little weight. The V call is TRBV12-3 or TRBV12-4, the J call TRBJ1-6, with D perhaps TRBD1 (5 bases). This CDR3 spans 17 amino acids. Trimming removed 6 bases at V and 0 bases at J, with 15 bases between. CDR3 nucleotides: TGTGCCAGCAGGGAGGGACCGCTGAGCTCCTATAATTCACCCCTCCACTTT. Its translation is CASREGPLSSYNSPLHF.

By its share, this clonotype is large. This beta chain is an unintended read in a library built for alpha chains; its size means little. This chain links TRBV4-1 with TRBJ2-6; the D gene could be TRBD1 or TRBD2 (6 bases each). The CDR3 sequence is 17 residues long. Germline V gives CDR1 MGHRA, CDR2 YSYEKL. V gave up 8 bases and J gave up 2 bases, with 19 bases separating them. CDR3 loop: CASGGGIGLPGANVLTF. CDR3 sequence (DNA): TGCGCCAGCGGAGGGGGGATCGGGTTGCCTGGGGCCAACGTCCTGACTTTC.